The present TCR beta chain was sequenced within a study of response to subunit inactivated influenza vaccine. From the RT-PCR reads, TCRdb called clonotypes with MiXCR, one entry per CDR3 protein. The sample contains approximately 500,000 distinct CDR3 sequences, around 13% of which appear only once. V lost 1 base and J lost 5, with 12 bases in between. This CDR3 has 14 amino acids. Per germline, CDR1 SGHDT and CDR2 YYEEEE. Sequencing was performed on PBMCs from blood, taken 45 days after vaccination. The sequence was obtained from a man over 45 who received an inactivated influenza vaccine. The genes are TRBV5-6 and TRBJ1-1; D perhaps matches TRBD1 (5 bases). CDR3 bases: TGTGCCAGCAGCTTGCGTCCAGGGAGGACTGAAGCTTTCTTT. Protein product: CASSLRPGRTEAFF.